One and the same sample provided the 20 T cell receptor beta chains below, sequenced in a study of sequential checkpoint blockade in melanoma. Noted treatment: randomized to nivolumab then ipilimumab (arm A) or the reverse (arm B). Profiled with immunoSEQ multiplex PCR; TCRdb holds only in-frame clones, not every one. The data contain some 40,000 clones, roughly 32% of them singletons. The sample here was tumor tissue (inferred from file names), taken from a patient given nivolumab and ipilimumab in sequence. The receptor set was obtained from a human donor with melanoma.

In its sample, this clone was seen a few times. The chain recombines TRBV4-1 with TRBJ2-2, with TRBD2 matching 10 bases. The CDR3 is 18 residues long. Germline values: CDR1 MGHRA, CDR2 YSYEKL. V was clipped by 1 base and J by 2 bases; unmatched bases: 7. The CDR3 nucleotides read TGCGCCAGCAGCCAAGTCCCAGCGGGGGGGTCAAACACCGGGGAGCTGTTTTTT. Its translation is CASSQVPAGGSNTGELFF.

This clone was observed a few times. An uncertain or unread base leads to its residue being written X. The DNA for the CDR3 is TGTGCCAGCAGCAATATTGGACAGGGGACTAGYACAGATACGCAGTATTTT. Translation: CASSNIGQGTXTDTQYF. The whole CDR3 protein is CASSNIGQGTSTDTQYF. The chain combines TRBV28 with TRBJ2-3, with a possible D match to TRBD1 (9 bases). This CDR3 region has 17 residues. Deletions cut 6 bases from V and 3 bases from J, with 22 bases between. Per germline, CDR1 MDHEN and CDR2 SYDVKM.

This clone was observed a few times. A read error may account for a junction end that differs from germline. J is TRBJ2-3 and V is TRBV6-8; a weak D match, TRBD1 (5 bases). From germline, CDR1 is MNHGY and CDR2 SAAAGT. The CDR3 loop spans 14 amino acids. The CDR3 DNA is TGTGCCATCAGTGGGCAGGGTGGGTCTGATACGCAGTATTTT. It encodes CAISGQGGSDTQYF.

J is TRBJ1-2 and V is TRBV19; D remains ambiguous. V shed 5 bases and J shed 4 bases, with 14 bases lying between them. CDR3 length equals 14 residues. Germline CDR1 is LNHDA and CDR2 is SQIVND (reference sequence). The DNA for the CDR3 is TGTGCCAGTAGTCGGCTCCCCCTCAGCTATGGCTACACCTTC. Translating gives CASSRLPLSYGYTF. Using reference TRBV19 and TRBJ1-2 for the parts outside the CDR3, the full variable domain is DGGITQSPKYLFRKEGQNVTLSCEQNLNHDAMYWYRQDPGQGLRLIYYSQIVNDFQKGDIAEGYSVSREKKESFPLTVTSAQKNPTAFYLCASSRLPLSYGYTFGSGTRLTVV.

This chain joins TRBV28 and TRBJ1-1; D is possibly TRBD1 (6 bases). Germline CDR1 and CDR2: MDHEN and SYDVKM. This CDR3 has 13 amino acids. The V gene lost 6 bases and the J gene lost 4 bases, with 12 bases spanning the gap. The CDR3, as DNA: TGTGCCAGCAGCAAAACAGGGTTCACTGAAGCTTTCTTT. It codes for CASSKTGFTEAFF.

In its sample, this clone was seen a few times. The rearrangement joins TRBV6-8 to TRBJ1-2; possible D gene TRBD1, 6 bases. Germline loops: CDR1 MNHGY, CDR2 SAAAGT. With 7 bases removed from V and 2 bases from J, the gap between germline ends came to 14 bases. CDR3 length: 14 amino acids. The CDR3, as DNA: TGTGCCAGCACCACGACAGGTACCAACTATGGCTACACCTTC. Encoded protein: CASTTTGTNYGYTF.

This clone was counted between two and nine times. The genes are TRBV30 and TRBJ2-3; TRBD2 might be the D (6 bases). Germline CDR1 and CDR2: GTSNPN and SVGIG (reference sequence). Trimming took 2 bases from V and 2 from J, leaving 14 bases between them. The CDR3 is 15 amino acids. Here the CDR3 DNA reads TGTGCCTGGAGTCGACACGGAGGGGTCACAGATACGCAGTATTTT. Encoded protein: CAWSRHGGVTDTQYF.

This rearrangement joins TRBV29-1 to TRBJ2-1; tentative D call: TRBD1 (6 bases). Per the germline V gene, CDR1 is SQVTM and CDR2 is ANQGSEA. The ends were cut back, 3 bases at V and 7 bases at J, with 16 bases in the middle. This CDR3 is built from 14 residues. The CDR3 bases are TGCAGCGTTGAGGGCAGGGGAACGAGAAATGAGCAGTTCTTC. Protein: CSVEGRGTRNEQFF.

This clone has a handful of counts. The chain carries TRBV10-3 and TRBJ1-5; perhaps TRBD1 as D (6 bases). V was shortened by 2 bases and J by 7 bases, with 9 bases between the two germline ends. In germline, CDR1 is ENHRY, CDR2 SYGVKD. This CDR3 is built from 13 residues. For the CDR3, the DNA is TGTGCCATCAGTGAGAGGGGGGACCAGCCCCAGCATTTT. Translated: CAISERGDQPQHF.

In this sample, this clone turned up many times. The chain has TRBV11-3 and TRBJ2-5; TRBD2 is a possible D gene (6 bases). The germline V gene encodes CDR1 SGHNT and CDR2 YENEEA. Trimming pared 6 bases from V and 2 bases from J, leaving 13 bases between. The CDR3 extends over 14 amino acids. As DNA, the CDR3 is TGTGCCAGCAGTCTTGGGACTGAGCAAGAGACCCAGTACTTC. This sequence encodes CASSLGTEQETQYF.

This clone has more than one count but fewer than ten. V is TRBV30 and J is TRBJ2-7; no reliable D call. With 2 bases removed from V and 3 bases from J, the gap between germline ends came to 14 bases. The germline gives CDR1 GTSNPN, CDR2 SVGIG (reference sequence). The CDR3 runs to 14 residues. CDR3 residues: CAWSPPGLDYEQYF. DNA for the CDR3: TGTGCCTGGAGTCCCCCCGGCCTCGACTACGAGCAGTACTTC.

This sequence joins TRBV19 and TRBJ1-2; 7 positions agree with TRBD1. V lost 1 base to trimming and J lost 8 bases; unmatched junction nucleotides: 13. CDR1 and CDR2 from the germline V gene are LNHDA and SQIVND (reference sequence). This CDR3 has 16 residues. The DNA of the CDR3 is TGTGCCAGTAGTATAGGGCCGCGACAGGGTGACCGGGGCTACACCTTC. Translating it yields CASSIGPRQGDRGYTF.

The gene calls are TRBV18 and TRBJ1-5; the D gene is possibly TRBD1 (6 bases). CDR1 KGHSH and CDR2 LQKENI come from the germline V gene. V gave up 0 bases and J gave up 3 bases, with 15 bases separating them. The CDR3 is made up of 17 amino acids. For the CDR3, the DNA is TGTGCCAGCTCACCACCTGGCCCCGGGGGGCCCAATCAGCCCCAGCATTTT. Protein product: CASSPPGPGGPNQPQHF.

In its sample, this clone was seen a few times. V usage is TRBV28 and J usage is TRBJ1-4, with D perhaps matching TRBD1 (6 bases). The V end was cut by 7 bases, the J end by 7 bases, with 19 bases between. This CDR3 spans 15 amino acids. CDR1 is MDHEN and CDR2 is SYDVKM in the germline V gene. The DNA of the CDR3 is TGTGCCAGCACTCTGGCCAGGGGTTCGCTTGAAAAACTGTTTTTT. Its translation is CASTLARGSLEKLFF.

The sample holds a few counts of this clone. The rearrangement links TRBV6-7 to TRBJ2-1, with TRBD1 matching over 7 bases. TRBV6-7 is an ORF, with its function uncertain. V lost 6 bases to trimming and J lost 4 bases; unmatched junction nucleotides: 6. The CDR3 spans 14 residues. CDR3 protein: CASSRDSQYNEQFF. In DNA, the CDR3 is TGTGCCAGCAGCCGGGACAGCCAGTACAATGAGCAGTTCTTC.

The CDR3 DNA sequence: TGTGCCTGGAGTGTACCGGGACTGACTAATCAGCCCCAGCATTTT. Encoded protein: CAWSVPGLTNQPQHF. V gene TRBV30 combines with J gene TRBJ1-5; D is perhaps TRBD1 (5 bases). V was clipped by 0 bases and J by 4 bases, with 13 bases between them. CDR1 and CDR2 (germline): GTSNPN, SVGIG (reference sequence). This CDR3 region has 15 residues.

Only a few counts were recorded for this clone. V gene TRBV11-3 combines with J gene TRBJ2-3; 14 bases line up with TRBD2. The CDR3 has 17 residues. CDR1 is SGHNT and CDR2 is YENEEA in the germline V gene. Losses at the gene ends were 5 bases for V and 4 bases for J; bases not matched to a gene: 8. The CDR3 DNA sequence: TGTGCCAGCAGCCCCCTGGGGACTAGCGGGAGCGCAGATACGCAGTATTTT. This gives the protein CASSPLGTSGSADTQYF.

This clone occurred a few times. The V gene is TRBV6-8, the J gene TRBJ1-3, with 11 bases matching TRBD1. Germline lookup yields CDR1 MNHGY and CDR2 SAAAGT. CDR3 size: 18 residues. The J segment lost 3 bases and the V segment lost 3 bases, leaving 10 bases of the junction unmatched. The CDR3 is CASSYSRTGGLGGNTIYF. As DNA, the CDR3 is TGTGCCAGCAGTTATTCCAGGACAGGGGGCCTAGGTGGAAACACCATATATTTT.

This clone was observed a few times. The chain combines TRBV5-1 with TRBJ1-3, with TRBD1 as a possible D gene (5 bases). The V gene's germline CDR1 is SGHRS and CDR2 YFSETQ. The CDR3 has 14 residues. V lost 5 bases to trimming and J lost 0 bases, with 9 bases between them. The chain's CDR3 is CASRRGPSGNTIYF. CDR3 coding DNA: TGCGCCAGCAGGAGGGGCCCCTCTGGAAACACCATATATTTT.

This clone is a singleton in its sample. The chain has TRBV19 and TRBJ2-1; D gene ambiguous. Germline CDR1 and CDR2: LNHDA and SQIVND (reference sequence). Trimming shortened V by 6 bases and J by 13 bases, and 31 bases separated the two germline ends. The CDR3 runs to 17 residues. CDR3 sequence: CASSTNGRASNSLGQFF. Written as DNA, the CDR3 is TGTGCCAGTAGCACTAACGGACGGGCCTCCAATAGCCTGGGTCAGTTCTTC.